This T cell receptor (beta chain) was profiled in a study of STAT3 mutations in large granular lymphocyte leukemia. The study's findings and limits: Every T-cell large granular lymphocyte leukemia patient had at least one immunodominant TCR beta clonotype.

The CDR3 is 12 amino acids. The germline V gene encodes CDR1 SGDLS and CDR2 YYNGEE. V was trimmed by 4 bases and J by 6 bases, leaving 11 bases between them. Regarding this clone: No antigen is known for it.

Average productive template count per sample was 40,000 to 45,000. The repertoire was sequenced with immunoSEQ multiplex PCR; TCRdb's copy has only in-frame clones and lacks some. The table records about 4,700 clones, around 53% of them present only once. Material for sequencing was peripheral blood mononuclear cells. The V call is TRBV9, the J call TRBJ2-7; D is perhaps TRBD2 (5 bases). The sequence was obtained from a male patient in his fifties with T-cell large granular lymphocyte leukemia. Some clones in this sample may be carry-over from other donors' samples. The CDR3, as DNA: TGTGCCAGCAGCAAGGGAGCTGGCGAGCAGTACTTC. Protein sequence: CASSKGAGEQYF.